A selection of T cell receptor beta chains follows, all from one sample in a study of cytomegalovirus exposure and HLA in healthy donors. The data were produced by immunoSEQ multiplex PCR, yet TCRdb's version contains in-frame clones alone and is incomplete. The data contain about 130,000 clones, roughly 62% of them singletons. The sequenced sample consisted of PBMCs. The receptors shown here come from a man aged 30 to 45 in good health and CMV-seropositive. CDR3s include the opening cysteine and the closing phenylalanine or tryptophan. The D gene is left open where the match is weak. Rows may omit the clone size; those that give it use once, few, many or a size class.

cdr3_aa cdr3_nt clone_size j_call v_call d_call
CASSREGRGTDTQYF TGTGCCAGCAGCCGCGAGGGCCGGGGCACAGATACGCAGTATTTT NA TRBJ2-3 TRBV11-2 NA
CASRRGGDTDTQYF TGTGCCAGTAGAAGAGGGGGCGACACAGATACGCAGTATTTT NA TRBJ2-3 TRBV6-5 TRBD1
CASSYGFAGKSYEQYF TGTGCCAGCAGTTACGGGTTCGCCGGGAAGTCCTACGAGCAGTACTTC few TRBJ2-7 TRBV6-5 NA
CASSPQPGGKVNEQFF TGTGCCAGCTCACCTCAGCCGGGGGGCAAGGTTAATGAGCAGTTCTTC NA TRBJ2-1 TRBV18 NA
CASSQADRAGSYNEQFF TGTGCCAGCAGCCAAGCGGACAGGGCGGGGTCCTACAATGAGCAGTTCTTC NA TRBJ2-1 TRBV14 TRBD1
CASSEIGSTDTQYF TGTGCCAGCAGTGAAATCGGGAGCACAGATACGCAGTATTTT few TRBJ2-3 TRBV2 NA
CASSQDHTSGANVLTF TGCGCCAGCAGCCAAGATCACACCTCTGGGGCCAACGTCCTGACTTTC NA TRBJ2-6 TRBV4-1 NA
CASQPLAGAQRNIQYF TGTGCCAGCCAACCGCTAGCGGGAGCGCAGCGGAACATTCAGTACTTC NA TRBJ2-4 TRBV2 TRBD2
CASTQGQPTLYGYTF TGTGCCAGCACCCAGGGACAGCCGACCCTCTATGGCTACACCTTC few TRBJ1-2 TRBV9 TRBD1
CASSRIRDNEEQFF TGCGCCAGCAGCCGTATACGGGACAATGAGGAGCAGTTCTTC NA TRBJ2-1 TRBV4-1 NA
CASSQKNRGNQPQHF TGTGCCAGCAGCCAAAAAAACAGGGGGAATCAGCCCCAGCATTTT NA TRBJ1-5 TRBV13 TRBD1
CAIRGAGDPYEQYF TGTGCCATCAGGGGGGCAGGGGACCCCTACGAGCAGTACTTC NA TRBJ2-7 TRBV10-3 NA
CASSPNPRAELYEQYF TGCGCCAGCAGCCCCAACCCCAGGGCGGAGCTCTACGAGCAGTACTTC NA TRBJ2-7 TRBV5-1 NA
CATSSPSREKLFF TGTGCCACCAGCAGTCCGAGCCGGGAAAAACTGTTTTTT NA TRBJ1-4 TRBV15 NA
CASSKGQVPRTDTEAFF TGTGCCAGCAGCAAAGGACAGGTCCCCCGGACGGACACTGAAGCTTTCTTT NA TRBJ1-1 TRBV21-1 NA
CASTLGLAVYNEQFF TGCGCCAGCACCCTGGGACTAGCGGTTTACAATGAGCAGTTCTTC NA TRBJ2-1 TRBV5-1 TRBD2
CASSSQYLRGSGTDTQYF TGTGCCAGCAGCTCGCAGTACCTCCGAGGGTCTGGCACAGATACGCAGTATTTT few TRBJ2-3 TRBV7-9 NA
CASSWASGSTDTQYF TGTGCCAGCAGCTGGGCTAGCGGGAGCACAGATACGCAGTATTTT few TRBJ2-3 TRBV7-3 TRBD2
CASSEYLSRFF TGTGCCAGCAGTGAATATTTGTCTCGGTTCTTC NA TRBJ2-1 TRBV2 NA
CASSERGLLADYYNEQFF TGTGCCAGCAGTGAAAGGGGGCTACTAGCGGACTACTACAATGAGCAGTTCTTC NA TRBJ2-1 TRBV2 NA
CASSAGGAVGQETQYF TGTGCCAGCAGTGCCGGGGGAGCAGTAGGTCAAGAGACCCAGTACTTC NA TRBJ2-5 TRBV2 NA
CASKAGGSAYEQYF TGTGCCAGCAAAGCCGGCGGGAGCGCTTACGAGCAGTACTTC NA TRBJ2-7 TRBV6-6 TRBD2
CASSQTPILPTQFF TGCGCCAGCAGCCAAACCCCGATCCTTCCCACACAGTTCTTC NA TRBJ2-1 TRBV4-1 NA
CASSAYTGAGELFF TGTGCCAGCTCAGCTTATACAGGGGCCGGGGAGCTGTTTTTT NA TRBJ2-2 TRBV18 TRBD1
CSSSSPLGRNSYEQYF TGTTCCAGCAGCAGTCCCCTAGGGAGGAACTCCTACGAGCAGTACTTC NA TRBJ2-7 TRBV7-9 NA
CASTAWGENTGELFF TGTGCCAGTACGGCTTGGGGGGAAAACACCGGGGAGCTGTTTTTT few TRBJ2-2 TRBV19 NA
CASSPHGRRLFQETQYF TGTGCCAGCAGCCCCCATGGGAGGCGCCTGTTCCAAGAGACCCAGTACTTC once TRBJ2-5 TRBV9 NA
CASSLWGGGLDTQYF TGTGCCAGCAGCCTTTGGGGGGGAGGGCTGGATACGCAGTATTTT NA TRBJ2-3 TRBV7-3 TRBD2
CAWSRQHTDTQYF TGTGCCTGGAGCCGACAACACACAGATACGCAGTATTTT NA TRBJ2-3 TRBV30 NA
CASGDRDGEQYF TGTGCCAGCGGTGACAGGGATGGAGAGCAGTACTTC NA TRBJ2-7 TRBV5-4 TRBD1
CASSRKARDYNEQFF TGTGCCAGCAGCCGGAAAGCGCGGGATTACAATGAGCAGTTCTTC NA TRBJ2-1 TRBV5-4 NA
CASSSGLAGEQFF TGTGCCAGCAGTTCGGGACTAGCGGGGGAGCAGTTCTTC few TRBJ2-1 TRBV27 TRBD2